This TCR beta chain was profiled in a study of OX40 agonist ivuxolimab in advanced cancers. Study information: At doses from 0.01 to 10 mg/kg, patients were given intravenous ivuxolimab every 2 weeks. Having had anti-PD-1, anti-PD-L1 or anti-CTLA-4 therapy before was allowed, and about 42% had some. The study's findings and limits: Partial responders receiving 0.1-3.0 mg/kg showed among the lowest clonal expansion. Clonal expansion by week 6 occurred in CD4+ and CD8+ blood T cells (at 0.1 to 3.0 mg/kg).

Assay used: immunoSEQ multiplex PCR; TCRdb lists only in-frame clones, some missing. The sample lists roughly 61,000 clones, 87% occurring once. The CDR3 contains 11 residues. Trimming removed 4 bases at V and 6 bases at J, with 6 bases between. Germline loops: CDR1 SGHDT, CDR2 YYEEEE. With respect to this clone: Its antigen is not known.

The chain combines TRBV5-6 with TRBJ2-3; D uncertain. The sample in question was CD4+ or CD8+ T cells sorted from blood, obtained in a trial of the OX40 agonist ivuxolimab. The sequence derives from an adult with an advanced solid tumor such as melanoma, head and neck, liver or kidney cancer. As DNA, the CDR3 is TGTGCCAGCAGCCACGGGGATACGCAGTATTTT. Translation gives CASSHGDTQYF.